The sequence of this T cell receptor beta chain was determined in a study of T cell clonality in common variable immunodeficiency. Study outcomes and limitations: Shared TCRbeta clones were fewer between CVID subjects than controls. In common variable immunodeficiency, TCR beta chains reportedly carried fewer deletions and N-nucleotide insertions. Links between repertoire features and CVID complications were heterogeneity-limited.

The CDR3 covers 14 residues. CDR1 is SGHRS, CDR2 YFSETQ, per germline. V was pared by 4 bases and J by 0 bases, with 8 bases between. This clone has at least ten counts. Antigen specificity is unknown. The DNA ends 3 residues before the CDR3 does, and the rest of the CDR3 is filled in from the germline J gene. Equal genomic DNA amounts from CVID and control samples were sequenced. TCRdb keeps only in-frame clones here, not all; method: immunoSEQ multiplex PCR. The data show some 45,000 clones, none appearing only once, with about 5.9% held by the ten largest. This receptor was identified in a person between 18 and 69 years old in good health. Sample: peripheral blood mononuclear cells. The V gene is TRBV5-1, the J gene TRBJ1-3; D is uncertain. The covered CDR3 bases are TGCGCCAGCAGCGAGCCAAGCTCTGGAAACACC. Protein product: CASSEPSSGNT. From start to end, the CDR3 is CASSEPSSGNTIYF.